This is a list of T cell receptor beta chains from one sample in a study of PD-L1 blockade in urothelial cancer. The method was immunoSEQ multiplex PCR; TCRdb's version includes in-frame clones alone and lacks a portion of them. The data hold 75,000 to 95,000 clones, with roughly 90% observed a single time. The material was PBMCs, obtained around atezolizumab (anti-PD-L1) treatment. These receptors all stem from a man in his 60s with urothelial cancer. Both conserved end residues are part of each CDR3. The order of the fields is clone size, J gene, D gene, V gene, CDR3 protein, CDR3 DNA. D genes are given only for firm matches. Clone size is stated in some rows and not others, as once, few, many or a class when expanded.

.	TRBJ2-3	TRBD2	TRBV5-4	CASSLVGLARRSSDTQYF	TGTGCCAGCAGCTTGGTCGGACTAGCAAGGCGGTCCTCGGATACGCAGTATTTT
.	TRBJ2-1	TRBD2	TRBV7-2	CASSLGGLAFNEQFF	TGTGCCAGCAGCTTAGGGGGACTAGCGTTCAATGAGCAGTTCTTC
.	TRBJ1-4	.	TRBV6-1	CASSEAFGVSTNEKLFF	TGTGCCAGCAGTGAAGCTTTCGGGGTGTCAACTAATGAAAAACTGTTTTTT
.	TRBJ2-5	.	TRBV16	CASSPLESETQYF	TGTGCCAGCAGCCCGTTGGAGTCGGAGACCCAGTACTTC
.	TRBJ2-7	TRBD1	TRBV5-1	CASSLGTGTYEQYF	TGCGCCAGCAGCTTAGGGACAGGGACCTACGAGCAGTACTTC
.	TRBJ2-1	.	TRBV9	CASSSSSVYNEQFF	TGTGCCAGCAGCTCTAGTAGTGTCTACAATGAGCAGTTCTTC
.	TRBJ2-5	TRBD1	TRBV6-1	CASSGRDSQETQYF	TGTGCCAGCAGTGGACGGGACAGCCAAGAGACCCAGTACTTC
.	TRBJ2-1	TRBD2	TRBV6-5	CASRYGLAVVEQFF	TGTGCCAGCAGATACGGACTAGCGGTTGTTGAGCAGTTCTTC
.	TRBJ2-7	.	TRBV11-2	CATARGRGSYEQYF	TGTGCCACCGCGAGGGGGAGGGGCTCCTACGAGCAGTACTTC
.	TRBJ2-7	TRBD2	TRBV30	CAWSVVGAGGQYEQYF	TGTGCCTGGAGTGTAGTCGGGGCGGGGGGGCAGTACGAGCAGTACTTC
.	TRBJ1-4	.	TRBV30	CAWGGARRGGTTNEKLFF	TGTGCCTGGGGAGGGGCCCGGCGGGGAGGGACCACTAATGAAAAACTGTTTTTT
.	TRBJ2-4	.	TRBV27	CASRDKALAKNIQYF	TGTGCCAGCAGGGACAAGGCATTAGCCAAAAACATTCAGTACTTC
.	TRBJ2-2	TRBD1	TRBV6-1	CASSYRGRGELFF	TGTGCCAGCAGCTACAGGGGTAGAGGGGAGCTGTTTTTT
.	TRBJ1-1	.	TRBV7-3	CASSYGATNTEAFF	TGTGCCAGCAGCTACGGAGCTACGAACACTGAAGCTTTCTTT
.	TRBJ2-7	TRBD1	TRBV7-2	CASSQAAQGARGQYF	TGTGCCAGCAGCCAGGCGGCGCAGGGGGCAAGAGGGCAGTACTTC
.	TRBJ2-7	.	TRBV5-1	CASSFASSTTYEQYF	TGCGCCAGCAGTTTCGCCTCAAGTACTACCTACGAGCAGTACTTC
.	TRBJ2-1	TRBD2	TRBV10-3	CAISKREGRDEQFF	TGTGCCATCAGTAAGCGGGAGGGCCGCGATGAGCAGTTCTTC
.	TRBJ2-7	TRBD1	TRBV5-5	CASSLVTGVYEQYF	TGTGCCAGCAGCTTGGTTACAGGGGTTTACGAGCAGTACTTC
.	TRBJ2-7	.	TRBV5-6	CASREDSSSYEQYF	TGTGCCAGCAGGGAGGACAGCAGCTCCTACGAGCAGTACTTC
.	TRBJ2-3	TRBD1	TRBV12-5	CASGLARSGQGPDTQYF	TGTGCTAGTGGTTTGGCCAGATCAGGACAGGGGCCAGATACGCAGTATTTT
.	TRBJ1-5	TRBD1	TRBV2	CASSADRGLGQPQHF	TGTGCCAGCAGTGCCGACAGGGGGCTAGGGCAGCCCCAGCATTTT
.	TRBJ2-7	TRBD1	TRBV19	CASTPGTGSYEQYF	TGTGCCAGTACCCCCGGGACAGGGTCCTACGAGCAGTACTTC
.	TRBJ2-3	TRBD2	TRBV6-1	CASNRLAGGTDTQYF	TGTGCCAGCAACCGACTAGCGGGGGGCACAGATACGCAGTATTTT
.	TRBJ2-3	.	TRBV1	CTSSQVLPSGADTQYF	TGCACCAGCAGCCAAGTACTCCCTAGCGGAGCAGATACGCAGTATTTT
once	TRBJ2-5	TRBD1	TRBV5-8	CASSVGTEETQYF	TGTGCCAGCAGCGTAGGGACAGAAGAGACCCAGTACTTC
.	TRBJ2-2	TRBD1	TRBV27	CASVAGGTGELFF	TGTGCCAGCGTCGCAGGGGGCACCGGGGAGCTGTTTTTT
.	TRBJ2-1	TRBD1	TRBV9	CASGLDRGSYNEQFF	TGTGCCAGCGGCCTGGACAGGGGATCCTACAATGAGCAGTTCTTC
.	TRBJ2-3	.	TRBV4-2	CASSQDVRTDTQYF	TGTGCCAGCAGCCAAGATGTCAGAACAGATACGCAGTATTTT
.	TRBJ2-5	.	TRBV29-1	CSARGQETQYF	TGCAGCGCTCGAGGACAAGAGACCCAGTACTTC
.	TRBJ2-3	TRBD2	TRBV10-2	CASSEIGASGRSDTQYF	TGCGCCAGCAGTGAGATTGGCGCTAGCGGGAGATCAGATACGCAGTATTTT
.	TRBJ1-1	.	TRBV5-5	CASSTTDSLNTEAFF	TGTGCCAGCAGCACCACAGACAGCTTGAACACTGAAGCTTTCTTT
many	TRBJ2-1	TRBD2	TRBV27	CASSLAGTSGASEQFF	TGTGCCAGCAGTTTGGCCGGGACTAGCGGGGCCTCGGAGCAGTTCTTC
.	TRBJ2-3	TRBD2	TRBV7-2	CASRRRLAGGGDTQYF	TGTGCCAGCAGACGAAGACTAGCGGGGGGGGGAGATACGCAGTATTTT
.	TRBJ2-1	TRBD1	TRBV6-4	CASSESPGTGGNEQFF	TGTGCCAGCAGTGAATCCCCCGGGACAGGGGGCAATGAGCAGTTCTTC
.	TRBJ2-1	TRBD1	TRBV7-2	CASSPGQNNYNEQFF	TGTGCCAGCAGCCCGGGACAGAACAACTACAATGAGCAGTTCTTC
.	TRBJ1-3	.	TRBV30	CAWSPPRTAGNTIYF	TGTGCCTGGAGTCCACCCCGGACAGCTGGAAACACCATATATTTT
.	TRBJ2-1	TRBD2	TRBV19	CASSIPGLAGGFYYEQFF	TGTGCCAGTAGTATACCCGGACTAGCGGGAGGGTTTTATTATGAGCAGTTCTTC
.	TRBJ2-7	TRBD1	TRBV2	CASSQETGVPYEQYF	TGTGCCAGCAGTCAAGAAACAGGGGTCCCCTACGAGCAGTACTTC
.	TRBJ2-7	.	TRBV7-8	CASSLARTDKSSYEQYF	TGTGCCAGCAGCTTAGCCCGGACGGACAAGAGCTCCTACGAGCAGTACTTC
.	TRBJ2-5	.	TRBV5-1	CASQDQETQYF	TGCGCCAGCCAGGACCAAGAGACCCAGTACTTC